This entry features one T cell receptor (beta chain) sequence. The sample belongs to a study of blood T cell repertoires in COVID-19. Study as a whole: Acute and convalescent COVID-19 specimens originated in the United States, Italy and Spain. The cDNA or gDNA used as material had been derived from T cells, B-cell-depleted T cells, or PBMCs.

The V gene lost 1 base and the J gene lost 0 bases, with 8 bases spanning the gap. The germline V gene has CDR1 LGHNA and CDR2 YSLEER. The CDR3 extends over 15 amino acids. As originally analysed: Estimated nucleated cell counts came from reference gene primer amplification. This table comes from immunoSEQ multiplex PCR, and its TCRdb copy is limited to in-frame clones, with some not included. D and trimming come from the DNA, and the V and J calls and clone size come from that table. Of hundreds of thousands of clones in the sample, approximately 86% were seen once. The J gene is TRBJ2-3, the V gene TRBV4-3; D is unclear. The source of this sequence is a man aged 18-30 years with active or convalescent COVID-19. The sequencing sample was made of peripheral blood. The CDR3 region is CASSQAPLSTDTQYF. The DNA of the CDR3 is TGCGCCAGCAGCCAAGCTCCCCTTAGCACAGATACGCAGTATTTT.